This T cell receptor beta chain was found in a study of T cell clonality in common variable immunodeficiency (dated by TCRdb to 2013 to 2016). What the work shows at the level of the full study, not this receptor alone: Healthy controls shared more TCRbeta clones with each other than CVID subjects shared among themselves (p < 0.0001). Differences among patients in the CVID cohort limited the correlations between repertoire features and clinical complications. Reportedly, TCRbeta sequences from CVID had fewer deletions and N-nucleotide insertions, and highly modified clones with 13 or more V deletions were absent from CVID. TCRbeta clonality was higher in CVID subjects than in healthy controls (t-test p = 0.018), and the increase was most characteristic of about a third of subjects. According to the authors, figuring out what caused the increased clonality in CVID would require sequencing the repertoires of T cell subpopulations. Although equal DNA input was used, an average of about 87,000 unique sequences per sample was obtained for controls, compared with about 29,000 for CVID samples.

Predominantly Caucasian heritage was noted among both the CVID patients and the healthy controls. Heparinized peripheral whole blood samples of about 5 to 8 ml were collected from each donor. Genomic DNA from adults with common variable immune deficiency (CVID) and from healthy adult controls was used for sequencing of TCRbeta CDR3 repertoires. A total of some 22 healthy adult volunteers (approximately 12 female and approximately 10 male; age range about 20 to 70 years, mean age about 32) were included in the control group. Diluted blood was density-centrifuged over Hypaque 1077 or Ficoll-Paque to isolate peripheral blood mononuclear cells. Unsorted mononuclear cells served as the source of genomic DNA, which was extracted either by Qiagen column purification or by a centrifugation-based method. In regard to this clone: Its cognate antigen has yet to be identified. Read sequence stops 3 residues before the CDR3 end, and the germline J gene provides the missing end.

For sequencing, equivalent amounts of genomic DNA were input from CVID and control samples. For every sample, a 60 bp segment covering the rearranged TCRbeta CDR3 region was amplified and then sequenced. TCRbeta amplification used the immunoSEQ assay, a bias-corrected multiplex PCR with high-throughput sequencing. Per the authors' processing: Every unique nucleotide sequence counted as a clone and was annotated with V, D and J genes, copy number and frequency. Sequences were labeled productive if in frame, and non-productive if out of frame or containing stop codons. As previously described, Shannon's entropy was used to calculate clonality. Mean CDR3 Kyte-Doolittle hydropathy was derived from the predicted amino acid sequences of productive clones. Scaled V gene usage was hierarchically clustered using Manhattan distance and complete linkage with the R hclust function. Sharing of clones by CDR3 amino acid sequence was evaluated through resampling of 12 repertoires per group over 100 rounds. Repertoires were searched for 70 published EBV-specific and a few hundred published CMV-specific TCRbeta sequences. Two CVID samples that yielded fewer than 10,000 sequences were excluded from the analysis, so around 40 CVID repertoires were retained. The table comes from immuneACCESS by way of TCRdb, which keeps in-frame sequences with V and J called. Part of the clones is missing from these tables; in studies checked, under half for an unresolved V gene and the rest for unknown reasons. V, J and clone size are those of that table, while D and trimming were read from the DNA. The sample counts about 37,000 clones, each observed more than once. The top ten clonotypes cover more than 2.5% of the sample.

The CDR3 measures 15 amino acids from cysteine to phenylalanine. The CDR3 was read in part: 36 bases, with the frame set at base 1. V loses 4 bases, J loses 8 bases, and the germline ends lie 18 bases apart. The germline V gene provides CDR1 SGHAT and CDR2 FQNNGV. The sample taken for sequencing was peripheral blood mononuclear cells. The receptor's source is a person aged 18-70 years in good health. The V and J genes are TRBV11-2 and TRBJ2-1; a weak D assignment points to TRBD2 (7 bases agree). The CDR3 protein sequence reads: CASSSRGGLLDEQFF. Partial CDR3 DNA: TGTGCCAGCAGCTCAAGGGGGGGGCTGTTGGATGAG.